This T cell receptor (beta chain) was sequenced during a study of Ad26.COV2.S vaccination and SARS-CoV-2 variants (dated by TCRdb to the early 2020s). For the study in its entirety: TCRbeta repertoire sequencing served as the tool for gauging how specific and how broad the SARS-CoV-2-reactive T cell receptors were following Ad26.COV2.S vaccination. The TCR-sequenced set comprised around 30 samples: some 20 Ad26.COV2.S vaccine recipients, 5 placebo recipients and 8 SARS-CoV-2 convalescent individuals.

The time point label corresponds to: individuals recovered from natural SARS-CoV-2 infection. Study-wide findings and limitations: The authors noted that total T cell responses may have been underestimated by the TCR breadth and depth analyses. After vaccination, substantial breadth of spike-specific CD8+ and CD4+ T cell responses was reported. Vaccine and placebo recipients had similar non-spike TCR breadth, a finding consistent with the vaccine containing only spike. Ad26.COV2.S recipients had higher spike-specific TCR breadth than placebo recipients (P = 0.0014).

The immunoSEQ Assay was used to sequence TCRbeta CDR3 regions. After extraction, genomic DNA underwent amplification by bias-controlled multiplex PCR, followed by high-throughput sequencing. The paper's processing steps were these. To quantify the absolute abundance of each unique TCRbeta CDR3 region, sequences were collapsed and filtered. Usable DNA was measured by amplifying reference genes present in all nucleated cells, and TCRbeta template counts were normalized to that usable DNA to estimate T cell fraction. Repertoire TCRs were annotated as SARS-CoV-2-specific when V gene, CDR3 amino acid sequence and J gene were exactly matched to a known reactive TCR set. The reference SARS-CoV-2 TCR set came from MIRA and was filtered for enrichment in COVID-19-positive ImmuneCODE repertoires, removing public or cross-reactive TCRs. Using the MIRA antigens, annotated TCRs were further analysed by specific ORF or by position within an ORF. Breadth was defined as annotated unique rearrangements over total unique productive rearrangements; depth was the summed frequency of those rearrangements. TCR breadth was compared between groups using two-sided Wilcoxon rank-sum tests. Entries here come from immuneACCESS through TCRdb and include only in-frame sequences with V and J called. Some clones fail to appear in such tables; in the studies checked, an unresolved V gene covers under half of the shortfall, and the cause of the remainder is unknown. The DNA gave D and trimming, while V, J and clone size come from that table. The sample yields tens of thousands of clones; roughly 84% were counted once. Clones ranked in the top ten supply approximately 15% of the sample.

Remarks on this clone: The target of this receptor is not known. Base qualities are missing; no much larger clone stands one base away.

CDR1 and CDR2 were assigned from the germline V gene (reference sequence) as LNHDA and SQIVND. From the cysteine through the phenylalanine, the CDR3 covers 14 amino acids. Only the CDR3 portion is preserved as DNA: 42 bases, with reading frame beginning at the first base. The junction carries 6 bases between V and J, which are trimmed by 1 base and 2 bases respectively. The chain was built from TRBV19 and TRBJ2-1; the D gene is perhaps TRBD2, from 5 matching bases. This TCR came from a human donor who had recovered from COVID-19. This specimen was peripheral blood, taken after recovery from COVID-19. The CDR3 protein is CASSIAGTYNEQFF. The DNA is as follows: TGTGCCAGTAGTATAGCGGGAACCTACAATGAGCAGTTCTTC.